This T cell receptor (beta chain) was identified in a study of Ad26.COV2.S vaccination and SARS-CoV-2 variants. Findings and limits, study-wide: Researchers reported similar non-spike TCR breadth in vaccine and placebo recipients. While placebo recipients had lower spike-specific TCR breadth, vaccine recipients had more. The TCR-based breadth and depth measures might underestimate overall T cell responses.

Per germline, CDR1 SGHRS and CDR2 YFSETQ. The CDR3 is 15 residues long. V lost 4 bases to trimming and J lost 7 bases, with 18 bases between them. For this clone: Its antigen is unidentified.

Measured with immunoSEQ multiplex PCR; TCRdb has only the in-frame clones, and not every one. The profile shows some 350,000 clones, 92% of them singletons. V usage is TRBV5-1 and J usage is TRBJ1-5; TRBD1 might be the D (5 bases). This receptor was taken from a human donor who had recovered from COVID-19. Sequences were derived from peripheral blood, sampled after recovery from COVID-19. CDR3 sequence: CASSPEPGTGQPQHF. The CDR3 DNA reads TGCGCCAGCAGCCCCGAGCCAGGGACGGGACAGCCCCAGCATTTT.